Sequencing of this T cell receptor beta chain was carried out in a study of Ad26.COV2.S vaccination and SARS-CoV-2 variants. In germline, CDR1 is LNHDA, CDR2 SQIVND (reference sequence). Germline trimming cut 7 bases from V and 6 bases from J; bases unmatched to any gene: 9. The CDR3 spans 15 residues. Study results and limitations: Substantial post-vaccination breadth of spike-specific CD8+ and CD4+ T cell responses was reported.

Assay used: immunoSEQ multiplex PCR; TCRdb lists only in-frame clones, some missing. The data hold around 370,000 clones, with 92% observed a single time. This clone has a handful of counts. Its antigen is as yet unknown. This receptor was obtained from a human donor who had recovered from COVID-19. V gene TRBV19 combines with J gene TRBJ1-6; 7 nucleotides align to TRBD1. The specimen was peripheral blood, collected after recovery from COVID-19. CDR3 sequence reads: CASKPPAGGNSPLHF. The CDR3 bases are TGTGCCAGTAAACCGCCGGCAGGGGGTAATTCACCCCTCCACTTT.